This T cell receptor (beta chain) was sequenced for a study of OX40 agonist ivuxolimab in advanced cancers. Study-wide background: Given to patients was ivuxolimab, an agonistic anti-OX40 (CD134) antibody. Whole-study results and caveats: CD4+ T cells averaged fewer expanded clones than CD8+ T cells.

With autoimmune disease history or systemic immunosuppression, patients were excluded. Blood sampling took place at baseline, cycle 4 day 1, and cycle 7 day 1. Trimming removed 4 bases at V and 7 bases at J, with 8 bases between. Germline values: CDR1 SGHDN, CDR2 FVKESK. This CDR3 has 13 amino acids. Worth noting for this clone: The antigen remains unidentified.

Libraries were prepared by immunoSEQ multiplex PCR; TCRdb keeps only in-frame clonotypes and omits some of them. In the table there are about 80,000 clones, 70% to 90% of which are singletons. The clonotype was recovered from an adult with an advanced solid tumor such as melanoma, head and neck, liver or kidney cancer. The source was CD4+ or CD8+ T cells sorted from blood, collected in a trial of the OX40 agonist ivuxolimab. The rearrangement joins TRBV14 to TRBJ1-6; D call uncertain. CDR3 nucleotide sequence: TGTGCCAGCAGCCCTTTTGTAAATTCACCCCTCCACTTT. It translates to CASSPFVNSPLHF.